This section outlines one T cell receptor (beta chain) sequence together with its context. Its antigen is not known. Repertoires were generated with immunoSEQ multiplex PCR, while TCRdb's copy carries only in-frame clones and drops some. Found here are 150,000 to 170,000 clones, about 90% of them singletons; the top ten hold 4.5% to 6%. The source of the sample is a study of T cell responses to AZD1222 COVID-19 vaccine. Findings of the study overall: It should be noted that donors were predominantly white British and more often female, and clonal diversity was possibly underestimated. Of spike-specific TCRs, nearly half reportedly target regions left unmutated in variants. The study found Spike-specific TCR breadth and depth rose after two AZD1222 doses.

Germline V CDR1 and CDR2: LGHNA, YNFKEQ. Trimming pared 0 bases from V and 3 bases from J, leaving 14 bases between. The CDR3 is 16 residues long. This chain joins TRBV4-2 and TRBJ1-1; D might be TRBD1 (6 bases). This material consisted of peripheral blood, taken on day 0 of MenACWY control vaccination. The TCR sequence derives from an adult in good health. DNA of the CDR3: TGTGCCAGCAGCCAAGAGGCATCCAGGGGTGACACTGAAGCTTTCTTT. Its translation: CASSQEASRGDTEAFF.